The 30 T cell receptor beta chains below come from one sample, sequenced in a study of beta chain features in type 1 diabetes. Of the isolated RNA, all was reverse transcribed, and so the sequenced material was expressed TCRB transcripts. TCRdb's copy holds only in-frame clones and misses some; the assay was immunoSEQ multiplex PCR. Of about 330,000 clones listed, roughly 11% were seen once; the top ten hold around 0.015%. The sequenced material came from naive CD4+ T cells from blood. The source of these receptors is a woman aged 30 to 39 in good health.

In its sample, this clone was seen a few times. V usage is TRBV18 and J usage is TRBJ2-5; tentatively, D is TRBD1 (5 bases). The CDR3 loop spans 12 amino acids. V lost 4 bases and J 2 bases, leaving 5 bases between the germline ends. CDR1 is KGHSH and CDR2 is LQKENI in the germline V gene. CDR3 protein: CASSRQQETQYF. The CDR3 DNA reads TGTGCCAGCTCACGACAGCAAGAGACCCAGTACTTC.

A few counts support this clone. The chain combines TRBV25-1 with TRBJ2-1, with 7 positions matching TRBD2. CDR3 length: 16 residues. Germline CDR1 reads MGHDK; CDR2 reads SYGVNS. Losses at the gene ends were 2 bases for V and 3 bases for J; bases not matched to a gene: 7. The chain's CDR3 is CASSEQGAGYYNEQFF. As DNA, the CDR3 is TGTGCCAGCAGTGAACAGGGAGCGGGATACTACAATGAGCAGTTCTTC.

The chain recombines TRBV30 with TRBJ1-2; maybe TRBD1 (5 bases). The CDR3 runs 14 residues. Germline assignment: CDR1 GTSNPN and CDR2 SVGIG (reference sequence). V lost 1 base and J lost 2, with 11 bases in between. CDR3: CAWSATGGNYGYTF. CDR3 DNA: TGTGCCTGGAGTGCCACTGGGGGGAACTATGGCTACACCTTC.

This rearrangement joins TRBV27 to TRBJ2-5; perhaps TRBD1 as D (6 bases). From germline, CDR1 is MNHEY and CDR2 SMNVEV (reference sequence). V lost 3 bases and J lost 2, with 7 bases in between. The CDR3 loop spans 13 amino acids. The CDR3 DNA reads as TGTGCCAGCAGTTTCAGGGGACAAGAGACCCAGTACTTC. Amino acid sequence: CASSFRGQETQYF.

The chain couples TRBV6-5 to TRBJ2-1; D is uncertain. CDR1 and CDR2 (germline): MNHEY, SVGAGI. The V end lost 2 bases, the J end lost 6 bases, and 11 bases lay between the germline ends. There are 14 residues in the CDR3. CDR3 sequence (DNA): TGTGCCAGCAGTTACGCCCATAGGAGCAATGAGCAGTTCTTC. Amino acids: CASSYAHRSNEQFF.

This chain uses TRBV19 with TRBJ1-2, with D possibly being TRBD1 (6 bases). Germline V lookup: CDR1 LNHDA, CDR2 SQIVND (reference sequence). The CDR3 sequence is 15 residues long. Trimming shortened V by 3 bases and J by 2 bases, and 13 bases separated the two germline ends. The CDR3 coding sequence is TGTGCCAGTAGTATCCCAGGGGTGCGCAACTATGGCTACACCTTC. This translates into CASSIPGVRNYGYTF.

The chain combines TRBV18 with TRBJ2-5, with D perhaps TRBD1 (5 bases). The CDR3 consists of 12 residues. The V end lost 4 bases, the J end lost 5 bases, and 8 bases lay between the germline ends. Germline V CDR1 and CDR2: KGHSH, LQKENI. As DNA, the CDR3 is TGTGCCAGCTCACGGACACCGGAGACCCAGTACTTC. Translation gives CASSRTPETQYF.

This chain connects TRBV15 to TRBJ2-2; 14 bases match TRBD2. The CDR3 spans 16 residues. Per the germline V gene, CDR1 is LNHNV and CDR2 is YYDKDF (reference sequence). J lost 5 bases, V lost 7 bases, and 6 bases had no gene match. CDR3 DNA sequence: TGTGCCACCAAGACTAGCGGGAGGGCGGGGACCGGGGAGCTGTTTTTT. Amino acids: CATKTSGRAGTGELFF.

V and J are TRBV28 and TRBJ2-6; perhaps TRBD1 as D (5 bases). Germline CDR1 MDHEN, CDR2 SYDVKM. The V end lost 7 bases, the J end lost 1 base, and 14 bases lay between the germline ends. This CDR3 spans 16 amino acids. This CDR3 reads CASMGQAASGANVLTF. The CDR3 DNA reads TGTGCCAGCATGGGGCAGGCCGCATCTGGGGCCAACGTCCTGACTTTC. Filled out from reference TRBV28 and TRBJ2-6, the complete variable domain reads DVKVTQSSRYLVKRTGEKVFLECVQDMDHENMFWYRQDPGLGLRLIYFSYDVKMKEKGDIPEGYSVSREKKERFSLILESASTNQTSMYLCASMGQAASGANVLTFGAGSRLTVL.

The chain employs TRBV5-1 and TRBJ2-5, with 8 bases matching TRBD2. Germline-derived CDR1 and CDR2 are SGHRS and YFSETQ. Germline trimming cut 2 bases from V and 1 base from J; bases unmatched to any gene: 7. This CDR3 has 16 amino acids. As DNA, the CDR3 is TGCGCCAGCAGCTTAGAACTAGCGGAGCTCCAAGAGACCCAGTACTTC. Protein: CASSLELAELQETQYF.

The chain joins TRBV7-9 to TRBJ2-3; D is ambiguous. Per the germline V gene, CDR1 is SEHNR and CDR2 is FQNEAQ (reference sequence). V gave up 5 bases and J gave up 2 bases, with 11 bases separating them. This CDR3 is 14 amino acids long. CDR3 amino acids: CASSLTSNTDTQYF. The CDR3 nucleotides read TGTGCCAGCAGCCTAACGAGCAACACAGATACGCAGTATTTT. Filled out from reference TRBV7-9 and TRBJ2-3, the complete variable domain reads DTGVSQNPRHKITKRGQNVTFRCDPISEHNRLYWYRQTLGQGPEFLTYFQNEAQLEKSRLLSDRFSAERPKGSFSTLEIQRTEQGDSAMYLCASSLTSNTDTQYFGPGTRLTVL.

This clone occurred a few times. This chain uses TRBV6-5 with TRBJ2-3; D may be TRBD2 (6 bases). Trimming removed 7 bases at V and 3 bases at J, with 14 bases between. The CDR3 is made up of 14 amino acids. Germline V lookup: CDR1 MNHEY, CDR2 SVGAGI. CDR3 sequence: CASNVAETTDTQYF. The CDR3 nucleotides read TGTGCCAGCAACGTAGCGGAAACTACAGATACGCAGTATTTT.

This clone was detected only a few times. The genes are TRBV27 and TRBJ1-2; 9 bases are shared with TRBD1. V lost 5 bases, J lost 8 bases, and 9 bases stayed unmatched. Germline CDR1 reads MNHEY; CDR2 reads SMNVEV (reference sequence). This CDR3 has 14 amino acids. The CDR3 protein is CASSTGGWEGGYTF. Here the CDR3 DNA reads TGTGCCAGCAGTACAGGGGGCTGGGAGGGGGGCTACACCTTC.

This clone showed up just a few times. The chain recombines TRBV7-2 with TRBJ2-7; weak D call: TRBD1 (5 bases). The CDR3 has 14 residues. Germline loops: CDR1 SGHTA, CDR2 FQGNSA. V was trimmed by 6 bases and J by 0 bases, leaving 12 bases between them. CDR3 DNA: TGTGCCAGCAGAGACAGCCGAAGCTCCTACGAGCAGTACTTC. Encoded protein: CASRDSRSSYEQYF.

Worth noting for this clone: The identical CDR3 is also encoded by other nucleotide sequences in the sample. The V gene is TRBV5-1, the J gene TRBJ2-5; no firm D call. This CDR3 is built from 12 residues. The germline V gene has CDR1 SGHRS and CDR2 YFSETQ. V dropped 2 bases and J dropped 3 bases, with 5 bases sitting between them. The CDR3: CASSLPEETQYF. Written as DNA, the CDR3 is TGCGCCAGCAGCTTACCAGAAGAGACCCAGTACTTC. The full variable domain, its missing parts supplied by reference TRBV5-1 and TRBJ2-5, is KAGVTQTPRYLIKTRGQQVTLSCSPISGHRSVSWYQQTPGQGLQFLFEYFSETQRNKGNFPGRFSGRQFSNSRSEMNVSTLELGDSALYLCASSLPEETQYFGPGTRLLVL.

The rearrangement links TRBV5-4 to TRBJ2-7, with 10 positions matching TRBD1. The germline gives CDR1 SGHNT, CDR2 YYREEE (reference sequence). V shed 2 bases, J shed 2 bases, and the junction held 4 bases outside the gene matches. This CDR3 region has 15 residues. CDR3 residues: CASSLRDRGTYEQYF. In DNA form, the CDR3 reads TGTGCCAGCAGCTTAAGGGACAGGGGTACCTACGAGCAGTACTTC.

This clone appeared a few times. The rearrangement uses TRBV30 and TRBJ2-7; TRBD1 agrees at 9 bases. CDR1 is GTSNPN, CDR2 SVGIG, per germline (reference sequence). This CDR3 is built from 14 residues. V dropped 2 bases and J dropped 2; count of bases not matched to a gene: 4. Written as DNA, the CDR3 is TGTGCCTGGAGTAACCACAGGGGGCCCTACGAGCAGTACTTC. Protein sequence: CAWSNHRGPYEQYF. Full variable domain (outside the CDR3, taken from reference TRBV30 and TRBJ2-7): SQTIHQWPATLVQPVGSPLSLECTVEGTSNPNLYWYRQAAGRGLQLLFYSVGIGQISSEVPQNLSASRPQDRQFILSSKKLLLSDSGFYLCAWSNHRGPYEQYFGPGTRLTVT.

The gene calls are TRBV11-1 and TRBJ2-7; D not certain. From germline, CDR1 is SGHAT and CDR2 FQDESV (reference sequence). Trimming took 1 base from V and 2 from J, leaving 15 bases between them. CDR3 length equals 16 residues. CDR3 DNA sequence: TGTGCCAGCAGCTTAGATCGGAACAGACGTACCTACGAGCAGTACTTC. It is translated as CASSLDRNRRTYEQYF. The full variable domain, completed using reference TRBV11-1 and TRBJ2-7, is EAEVAQSPRYKITEKSQAVAFWCDPISGHATLYWYRQILGQGPELLVQFQDESVVDDSQLPKDRFSAERLKGVDSTLKIQPAELGDSAMYLCASSLDRNRRTYEQYFGPGTRLTVT.

In nucleotides, the CDR3 is TGCAGCGTTGTATTAGGGGAATATGGCTACACCTTC. Its protein is CSVVLGEYGYTF. The rearrangement joins TRBV29-1 to TRBJ1-2; TRBD1 is a possible D gene (5 bases). Germline V gives CDR1 SQVTM, CDR2 ANQGSEA. Deletions cut 4 bases from V and 5 bases from J, with 11 bases between. The CDR3 totals 12 residues.

This clone has just a few counts. The chain links TRBV4-3 to TRBJ2-1; 9 bases match TRBD2. CDR1 LGHNA and CDR2 YSLEER come from the germline V gene. With V trimmed by 4 bases and J by 5 bases, 3 bases remained unmatched. This CDR3 comprises 14 residues. CDR3 DNA sequence: TGCGCCAGCAGCCTGGTAGCGGGGGACAATGAGCAGTTCTTC. Protein sequence: CASSLVAGDNEQFF.

This clone was observed a handful of times. The gene calls are TRBV4-2 and TRBJ2-7; D remains ambiguous. The CDR3 is 14 residues long. Between the trimmed V and J ends, which lost 0 bases and 0 bases, there was a span of 6 bases. Germline V gives CDR1 LGHNA, CDR2 YNFKEQ. CDR3 sequence (DNA): TGTGCCAGCAGCCAAGAAGACAACTCCTACGAGCAGTACTTC. It yields the protein CASSQEDNSYEQYF.

This chain connects TRBV28 to TRBJ2-1; 13 bases are shared with TRBD2. Germline loops: CDR1 MDHEN, CDR2 SYDVKM. J gave up 7 bases and V 8 bases, and 2 bases lay outside the gene matches. This CDR3 comprises 13 residues. The CDR3 DNA reads as TGTGCCAGCTGGACTAGCGGGAGTAATGAGCAGTTCTTC. Protein sequence: CASWTSGSNEQFF.

Only a few counts were recorded for this clone. The rearrangement links TRBV29-1 to TRBJ2-1; 8 bases align to TRBD2. The V segment lost 8 bases and the J segment 4 bases; nucleotides outside the gene matches: 13. The CDR3 runs 15 residues. Germline loops: CDR1 SQVTM, CDR2 ANQGSEA. CDR3: CSSTEREPGYNEQFF. CDR3 in DNA: TGCAGCTCAACCGAGCGGGAGCCGGGATACAATGAGCAGTTCTTC.

J is TRBJ2-1 and V is TRBV28; D perhaps matches TRBD2 (5 bases). Trimming cost V 5 bases and J 10 bases, with 15 bases left between them. The CDR3 length is 13 residues. CDR1 and CDR2 (germline): MDHEN, SYDVKM. CDR3 in amino acids: CASSPPATGEQFF. In DNA form, the CDR3 reads TGTGCCAGCAGTCCACCAGCTACGGGGGAGCAGTTCTTC.

This clone appeared a few times. V gene TRBV5-4 combines with J gene TRBJ1-1; a weak D match, TRBD1 (5 bases). Trimming took 2 bases from V and 3 from J, leaving 14 bases between them. CDR3 size: 15 residues. The germline V gene has CDR1 SGHNT and CDR2 YYREEE (reference sequence). The CDR3 coding sequence is TGTGCCAGCAGCTTTGTCGTGGGGGGGTACACTGAAGCTTTCTTT. This sequence encodes CASSFVVGGYTEAFF.

The chain joins TRBV6-6 to TRBJ2-7; D perhaps matches TRBD1 (5 bases). There are 14 residues in the CDR3. V was shortened by 3 bases and J by 2 bases, with 11 bases between the two germline ends. Germline V gives CDR1 MNHNY, CDR2 SVGAGI (reference sequence). The CDR3 sequence: CASSYRDSPYEQYF. DNA for the CDR3: TGTGCCAGCAGTTATCGTGACAGCCCCTACGAGCAGTACTTC.

This clone was counted a few times. Mismatch with germline at one junction end may stem from a read error. CDR3 in amino acids: CASSAGDKPISEQFF. CDR3 bases: TGTGCTAGCAGCGCGGGGGACAAACCCATCAGTGAGCAGTTCTTC. The chain couples TRBV7-7 to TRBJ2-1; possible D gene TRBD2, 7 bases. The CDR3 is 15 residues long. Germline V gene data show CDR1 as SSHAT and CDR2 as FNYEAQ (reference sequence).

The sample holds a few counts of this clone. This chain joins TRBV7-9 and TRBJ2-5; D uncertain. The CDR3 length is 13 residues. CDR1 and CDR2 from the germline V gene are SEHNR and FQNEAQ (reference sequence). The V end lost 5 bases, the J end lost 2 bases, and 9 bases lay between the germline ends. CDR3 DNA sequence: TGTGCCAGCAGCCACTTCTATCAAGAGACCCAGTACTTC. Translation gives CASSHFYQETQYF.

This clone turned up a few times. This sequence joins TRBV19 and TRBJ2-5; TRBD1 matches at 10 bases. Germline V gives CDR1 LNHDA, CDR2 SQIVND (reference sequence). The CDR3 consists of 13 residues. The ends lost 9 bases at V and 5 bases at J; junction bases unmatched: 6. The CDR3 nucleotides read TGTGCCAGCCGAGGGACAGGGGTCGAGACCCAGTACTTC. Its translation: CASRGTGVETQYF.

This clone was picked up a small number of times. V is TRBV30 and J is TRBJ2-6, with a weak D call TRBD2 (5 bases). V shed 2 bases and J shed 4 bases, with 15 bases lying between them. From germline, CDR1 is GTSNPN and CDR2 SVGIG (reference sequence). The CDR3 spans 16 residues. The CDR3 loop reads CAWSLPGLEGANVLTF. For the CDR3, the DNA is TGTGCCTGGAGTCTCCCGGGGTTGGAAGGGGCCAACGTCCTGACTTTC.